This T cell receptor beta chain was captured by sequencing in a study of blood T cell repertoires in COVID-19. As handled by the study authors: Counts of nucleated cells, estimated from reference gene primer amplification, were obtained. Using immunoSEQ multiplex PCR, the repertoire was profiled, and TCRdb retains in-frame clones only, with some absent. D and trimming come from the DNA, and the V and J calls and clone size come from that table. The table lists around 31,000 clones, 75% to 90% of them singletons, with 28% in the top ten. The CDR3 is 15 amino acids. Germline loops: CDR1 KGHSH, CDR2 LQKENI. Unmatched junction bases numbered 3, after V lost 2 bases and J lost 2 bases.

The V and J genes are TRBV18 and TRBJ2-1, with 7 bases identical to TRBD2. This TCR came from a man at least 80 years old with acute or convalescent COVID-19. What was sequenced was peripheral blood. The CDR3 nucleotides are TGTGCCAGCTCACCAATGAGCGGGACCTACAATGAGCAGTTCTTC. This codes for CASSPMSGTYNEQFF.